These 24 T cell receptor beta chains were sequenced from one sample in a study of T cells in Graves' hyperthyroidism and ophthalmopathy. TCR beta CDR3 sequences were amplified from RNA transcripts. First-round RT-PCR targeting the TCR CDR3 was performed with the HTBI primer set. One entry per CDR3 protein results from TCRdb running MiXCR on the multiplex PCR reads. The sample contains 490,000 or so distinct CDR3 sequences, approximately 22% of which appear only once. Sequenced sample: blood. The receptors were gathered from a woman aged 65 to 85 with Graves' ophthalmopathy.

Of note for this clonotype: No conserved phenylalanine or tryptophan is present at the end of the CDR3, so a read error is the likely explanation. This rearrangement joins TRBV6-1 to TRBJ1-1; D not resolved. V was shortened by 5 bases and J by 2 bases, with 9 bases between the two germline ends. The germline gives CDR1 MNHNS, CDR2 SASEGT. This CDR3 comprises 13 residues. The CDR3 sequence is CASSPGQNTEAFL. CDR3 coding DNA: TGTGCCAGCAGTCCTGGGCAAAACACTGAAGCTTTCCTT.

This clonotype was counted at least ten times. In nucleotides, the CDR3 is TGTGCCAGCAGCCCTCGGACAGGGAACTACGAGCAGTACTTC. Translation: CASSPRTGNYEQYF. The chain carries TRBV11-1 and TRBJ2-7; 8 nucleotides agree with TRBD1. Germline CDR1 SGHAT, CDR2 FQDESV (reference sequence). Germline trimming cut 5 bases from V and 3 bases from J; bases unmatched to any gene: 6. The CDR3 extends over 14 amino acids.

Ten or more counts support this clonotype. V is TRBV7-9 and J is TRBJ2-7, with D uncertain. Between the trimmed V and J ends, which lost 4 bases and 6 bases, there was a span of 7 bases. CDR1 and CDR2 (germline): SEHNR, FQNEAQ (reference sequence). The length of the CDR3 is 11 residues. CDR3: CASSSLLEQYF. CDR3 DNA: TGTGCCAGCAGCTCCCTACTCGAGCAGTACTTC.

This clonotype showed up many times. The chain has TRBV19 and TRBJ2-7; D remains unclear. Germline V CDR1 and CDR2: LNHDA, SQIVND (reference sequence). Trimming pared 4 bases from V and 2 bases from J, leaving 15 bases between. The CDR3 runs to 15 residues. CDR3 amino acids: CASSKESAGPYEQYF. The DNA for the CDR3 is TGTGCCAGTAGTAAGGAATCGGCCGGCCCCTACGAGCAGTACTTC.

The chain employs TRBV10-2 and TRBJ1-6; 10 bases align to TRBD1. Per germline, CDR1 WSHSY and CDR2 SAAADI. This CDR3 has 15 amino acids. J lost 10 bases, V lost 3 bases, and 6 bases had no gene match. CDR3 nucleotides: TGCGCCAGCAGTGATTCGACAGGGGGCTGGTCACCCCTCCACTTT. This translates into CASSDSTGGWSPLHF.

This clonotype was seen more than once but under ten times. This sequence joins TRBV5-4 and TRBJ2-5, with D perhaps TRBD2 (6 bases). Germline values: CDR1 SGHNT, CDR2 YYREEE (reference sequence). The CDR3 contains 14 residues. Trimming left V 2 bases short and J 4 bases short, with 12 bases between. The CDR3 here is CASSFGGGGETQYF. CDR3 in DNA: TGTGCCAGCAGCTTTGGGGGAGGCGGAGAGACCCAGTACTTC.

The rearrangement joins TRBV6-1 to TRBJ2-7; a weak D match, TRBD2 (5 bases). The CDR3 consists of 18 residues. The V end lost 1 base, the J end lost 0 bases, and 19 bases lay between the germline ends. In germline, CDR1 is MNHNS, CDR2 SASEGT. Written as DNA, the CDR3 is TGTGCCAGCAGTGAAGAAGAGGGTGGGGTTGCGGGCTCCTACGAGCAGTACTTC. Its protein product is CASSEEEGGVAGSYEQYF.

Ten or more counts support this clonotype. V gene TRBV20-1 combines with J gene TRBJ2-1; the match to TRBD2 covers 11 bases. This CDR3 region has 16 residues. J lost 6 bases, V lost 2 bases, and 9 bases had no gene match. From germline, CDR1 is DFQATT and CDR2 SNEGSKA (reference sequence). Here the CDR3 DNA reads TGCAGTGCTAGAAACAGTCGGCTAGCGGGAGGCAATGAGCAGTTCTTC. As protein: CSARNSRLAGGNEQFF.

This clonotype was observed many times. This rearrangement joins TRBV3-1 to TRBJ1-1, with a weak D call TRBD1 (5 bases). The V end was cut by 1 base, the J end by 0 bases, with 6 bases between. CDR3 length: 14 residues. The germline gives CDR1 LGHDT, CDR2 YNNKEL (reference sequence). The DNA of the CDR3 is TGTGCCAGCAGCCAAGGACAGATGAACACTGAAGCTTTCTTT. This sequence encodes CASSQGQMNTEAFF.

This clonotype has just a few counts. The genes are TRBV7-2 and TRBJ2-7; 9 bases are a match to TRBD2. With V trimmed by 3 bases and J by 4 bases, 1 base remained unmatched. Germline V lookup: CDR1 SGHTA, CDR2 FQGNSA. The CDR3 extends over 13 amino acids. CDR3 loop: CASSFGLAYEQYF. CDR3 nucleotides: TGTGCCAGCAGCTTCGGACTAGCGTACGAGCAGTACTTC.

This clonotype occurred many times. The chain uses TRBV12-3 or TRBV12-4 and TRBJ2-2; 7 positions agree with TRBD1. The CDR3 has 13 amino acids. V lost 11 bases, J lost 1 base, and 4 bases stayed unmatched. CDR3 DNA: TGTGCCCAACGGACAGGGAACACCGGGGAGCTGTTTTTT. It translates to CAQRTGNTGELFF.

This clonotype was counted many times. The chain links TRBV6-1 to TRBJ1-5; D is uncertain. The CDR3 is 14 amino acids. V shed 6 bases and J shed 2 bases, with 11 bases lying between them. Germline CDR1 is MNHNS and CDR2 is SASEGT. The CDR3 reads CASSVSGGNQPQHF. The DNA of the CDR3 is TGTGCCAGCAGCGTCAGTGGAGGCAATCAGCCCCAGCATTTT.

This clonotype appeared a few times. V gene TRBV15 combines with J gene TRBJ1-2; 9 bases align to TRBD1. Germline V gene sequence: CDR1 LNHNV, CDR2 YYDKDF (reference sequence). Trimming removed 1 base from V and 4 bases from J; junction bases left unmatched: 4. The CDR3 has 15 residues. CDR3 sequence (DNA): TGTGCCACCAGCAGAGGGGGACAGGGCATCTATGGCTACACCTTC. Translated, it gives CATSRGGQGIYGYTF.

At least ten counts were recorded for this clonotype. This chain uses TRBV28 with TRBJ1-2; D is possibly TRBD1 (6 bases). V was cut by 2 bases and J by 4 bases, with 11 bases left in between. The CDR3 has 14 amino acids. Germline lookup yields CDR1 MDHEN and CDR2 SYDVKM. The CDR3 sequence: CASSLAGHLYGYTF. In DNA form, the CDR3 reads TGTGCCAGCAGTTTAGCGGGACACCTCTATGGCTACACCTTC.

V usage is TRBV7-9 and J usage is TRBJ1-1; 7 bases match TRBD1. After removal of 4 bases from V and 8 bases from J, the junction contained 7 bases not matched to a gene. Germline V gene sequence: CDR1 SEHNR, CDR2 FQNEAQ (reference sequence). This CDR3 has 13 amino acids. CDR3 protein: CASSSTGQKEAFF. The CDR3 DNA is TGTGCCAGCAGCTCCACGGGACAGAAAGAAGCTTTCTTT.

This clonotype was counted only a few times. The J gene is TRBJ1-6, the V gene TRBV28; no firm D call. CDR1 and CDR2 (germline): MDHEN, SYDVKM. CDR3 length equals 15 residues. V shed 2 bases and J shed 0 bases, with 5 bases lying between them. CDR3 coding DNA: TGTGCCAGCAGTTTAAGGAGCTCCTATAATTCACCCCTCCACTTT. This gives the protein CASSLRSSYNSPLHF.

The table lists this clonotype with many counts. The V gene is TRBV5-1, the J gene TRBJ2-3; 10 bases fit TRBD2. CDR1 is SGHRS and CDR2 is YFSETQ in the germline V gene. Trimming at V came to 2 bases and at J to 3 bases, leaving 6 bases not matched to a gene. The CDR3 has 16 residues. In nucleotides, the CDR3 is TGCGCCAGCAGCTTAGGGGGACTAGCGTCGACAGATACGCAGTATTTT. The encoded protein is CASSLGGLASTDTQYF.

Worth noting for this clonotype: A much larger clone lies one base from this, so it may be a read error. The gene calls are TRBV7-2 and TRBJ2-3; D unclear. Germline loops: CDR1 SGHTA, CDR2 FQGNSA. CDR3 length equals 15 residues. The CDR3 region is CASSFGSKGTNTQYF. CDR3 DNA: TGTGCCAGCAGCTTTGGCAGCAAGGGCACAAATACGCAGTATTTT.

This clonotype has more than one count but fewer than ten. The chain joins TRBV20-1 to TRBJ1-2, with D possibly being TRBD1 (5 bases). V lost 3 bases and J 5 bases, leaving 10 bases between the germline ends. The CDR3 is 12 residues long. The germline CDR1 and CDR2 sequences are DFQATT and SNEGSKA (reference sequence). Here the CDR3 reads CSARGGDYGYTF. DNA of the CDR3: TGCAGTGCTAGGGGGGGTGATTATGGCTACACCTTC.

This clonotype was picked up a small number of times. V usage is TRBV5-1 and J usage is TRBJ2-7; 13 nucleotides line up with TRBD2. The CDR3 length is 16 residues. V lost 4 bases to trimming and J lost 6 bases; unmatched junction nucleotides: 10. Looked up from germline, CDR1 is SGHRS and CDR2 is YFSETQ. The CDR3: CASSRMGTSGAPEQYF. In nucleotides, the CDR3 is TGCGCCAGCAGCAGAATGGGGACTAGCGGGGCCCCCGAGCAGTACTTC.

The chain couples TRBV6-2 or TRBV6-3 to TRBJ1-6, with 8 bases that match TRBD1. V lost 6 bases, J lost 17 bases, and 9 bases stayed unmatched. Germline V lookup: CDR1 MNHEY, CDR2 SVGEGT. This CDR3 has 12 amino acids. The CDR3 nucleotides are TGTGCCAGCAGCCATCAGGACAGGGCGATCCACTTT. It translates to CASSHQDRAIHF.

This rearrangement joins TRBV6-2 or TRBV6-3 to TRBJ1-6; D is ambiguous. V was shortened by 2 bases and J by 7 bases, with 12 bases between the two germline ends. Germline-derived CDR1 and CDR2 are MNHEY and SVGEGT. CDR3 length equals 15 residues. Written as DNA, the CDR3 is TGTGCCAGCAGTTACCTGTGGTCGGAGAATTCACCCCTCCACTTT. Translation gives CASSYLWSENSPLHF.

The chain recombines TRBV6-4 with TRBJ2-1; the D call may be TRBD1 or TRBD2 (5 bases each). The V gene's germline CDR1 is MRHNA and CDR2 SNTAGT. Trimming shortened V by 0 bases and J by 6 bases, and 12 bases separated the two germline ends. CDR3 length equals 15 residues. This CDR3 is CASSDSNRGPNEQFF. The CDR3 DNA is TGTGCCAGCAGTGACTCGAATCGGGGACCCAATGAGCAGTTCTTC.

This clonotype appeared many times. The chain couples TRBV6-2 or TRBV6-3 to TRBJ2-3; TRBD1 might be the D (5 bases). This CDR3 contains 18 residues. V shed 0 bases and J shed 1 base, with 17 bases lying between them. Germline CDR1 reads MNHEY; CDR2 reads SVGEGT. CDR3: CASSYSRWGSRRTDTQYF. DNA for the CDR3: TGTGCCAGCAGTTACTCGAGATGGGGCTCAAGACGCACAGATACGCAGTATTTT.